The entry below gives a single T cell receptor (beta chain) sequence along with its context. No antigen is known for it. The study tagged each TCR cDNA molecule with a unique molecular identifier. Using its own MiXCR run on the 5' RACE reads, TCRdb lists one record per CDR3 protein. The data contain about 120,000 distinct CDR3 sequences, roughly an eighth of them singletons. Time point noted: blood at routine non-recurrence follow-up after resection. Sequencing of whole RNA from tumor, nontumor lung or frozen PBMC involved no sorting. This sample stems from a study of spatial heterogeneity in lung cancer. Study background: Sequenced follow-up PBMC samples came a median of about 26 months after resection, where available. An average of more than ten raw reads was observed per unique TCR and UMI combination.

This CDR3 has 14 residues. The V and J ends lost 4 bases and 6 bases respectively, with 13 bases between them. From germline, CDR1 is MNHEY and CDR2 SMNVEV (reference sequence). General study points: Detection of ubiquitous tumor TCRs in blood was higher at resection than follow-up.

This TCR was sampled from a male donor with early-stage non-small cell lung cancer. The rearrangement joins TRBV27 to TRBJ2-1; D could derive from TRBD1 or TRBD2 (5 bases each). The material sequenced was PBMCs, taken at follow-up. CDR3 bases: TGTGCCAGCAGTTCCCTGGGACGGACCAATGAGCAGTTCTTC. This codes for CASSSLGRTNEQFF.